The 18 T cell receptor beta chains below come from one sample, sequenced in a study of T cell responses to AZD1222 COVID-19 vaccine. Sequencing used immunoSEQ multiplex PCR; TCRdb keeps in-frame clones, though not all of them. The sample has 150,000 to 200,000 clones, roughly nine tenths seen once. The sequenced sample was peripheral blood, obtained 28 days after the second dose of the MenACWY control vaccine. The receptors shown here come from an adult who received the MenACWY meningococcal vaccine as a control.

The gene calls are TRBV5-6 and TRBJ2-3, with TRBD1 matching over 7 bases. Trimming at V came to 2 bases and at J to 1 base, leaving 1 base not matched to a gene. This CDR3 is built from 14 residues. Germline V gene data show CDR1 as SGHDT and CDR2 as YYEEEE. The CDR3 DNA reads TGTGCCAGCAGCTTTGGACAGGGCACAGATACGCAGTATTTT. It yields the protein CASSFGQGTDTQYF.

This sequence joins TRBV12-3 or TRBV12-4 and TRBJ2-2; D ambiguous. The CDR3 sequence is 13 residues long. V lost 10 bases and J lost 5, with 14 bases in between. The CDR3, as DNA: TGTGCCACCAATCGGCAACTTACCGGGGAGCTGTTTTTT. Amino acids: CATNRQLTGELFF.

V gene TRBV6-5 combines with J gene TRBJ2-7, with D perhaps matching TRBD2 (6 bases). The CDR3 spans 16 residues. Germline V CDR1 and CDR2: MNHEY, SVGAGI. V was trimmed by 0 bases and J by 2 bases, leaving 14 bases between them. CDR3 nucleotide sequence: TGTGCCAGCAGTTACTCGGTCTCCCAGCGGGCCTACGAGCAGTACTTC. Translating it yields CASSYSVSQRAYEQYF.

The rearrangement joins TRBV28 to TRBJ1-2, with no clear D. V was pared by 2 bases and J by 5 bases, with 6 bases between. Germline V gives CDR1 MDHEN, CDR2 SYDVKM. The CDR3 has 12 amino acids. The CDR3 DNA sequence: TGTGCCAGCAGTTTAGGCGGGTATGGCTACACCTTC. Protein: CASSLGGYGYTF.

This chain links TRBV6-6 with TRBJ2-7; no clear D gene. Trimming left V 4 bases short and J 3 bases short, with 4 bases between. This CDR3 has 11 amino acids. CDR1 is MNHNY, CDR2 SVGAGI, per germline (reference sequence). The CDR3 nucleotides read TGTGCCAGCAGTTCGCACTACGAGCAGTACTTC. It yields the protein CASSSHYEQYF.

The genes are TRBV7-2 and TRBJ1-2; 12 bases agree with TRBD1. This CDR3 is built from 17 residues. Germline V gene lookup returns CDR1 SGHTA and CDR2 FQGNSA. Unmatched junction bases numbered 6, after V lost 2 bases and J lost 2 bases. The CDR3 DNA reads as TGTGCCAGCAGCTTAAGGGACAGGGGGCATAGGAACTATGGCTACACCTTC. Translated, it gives CASSLRDRGHRNYGYTF.

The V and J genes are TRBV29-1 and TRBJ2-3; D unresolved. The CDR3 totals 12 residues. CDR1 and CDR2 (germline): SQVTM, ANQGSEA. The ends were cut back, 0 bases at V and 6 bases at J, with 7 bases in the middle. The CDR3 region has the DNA TGCAGCGTTGAAGATCCGAGGGATACGCAGTATTTT. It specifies CSVEDPRDTQYF.

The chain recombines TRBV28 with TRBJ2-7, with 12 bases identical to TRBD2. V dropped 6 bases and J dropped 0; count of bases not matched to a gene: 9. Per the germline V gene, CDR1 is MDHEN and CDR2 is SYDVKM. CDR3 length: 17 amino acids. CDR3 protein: CASRPTSGRPSSYEQYF. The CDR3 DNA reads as TGTGCCAGCAGACCGACTAGCGGGAGACCATCCTCCTACGAGCAGTACTTC.

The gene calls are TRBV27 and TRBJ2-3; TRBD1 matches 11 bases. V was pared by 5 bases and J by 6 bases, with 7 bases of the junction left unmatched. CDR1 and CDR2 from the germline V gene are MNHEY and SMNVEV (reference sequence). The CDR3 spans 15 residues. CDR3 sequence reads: CASSNLGQGGDTQYF. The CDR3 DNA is TGTGCCAGCAGTAACTTGGGACAGGGGGGTGATACGCAGTATTTT.

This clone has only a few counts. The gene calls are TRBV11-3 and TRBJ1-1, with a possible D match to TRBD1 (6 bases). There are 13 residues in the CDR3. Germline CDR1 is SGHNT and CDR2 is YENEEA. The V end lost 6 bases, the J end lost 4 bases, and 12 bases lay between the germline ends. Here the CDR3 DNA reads TGTGCCAGCAGTTACAGGGATGGCACTGAAGCTTTCTTT. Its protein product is CASSYRDGTEAFF.

The CDR3 sequence: CASISSGRDGKNIQYF. The CDR3 nucleotides read TGTGCCAGCATATCTAGCGGGAGGGACGGCAAAAACATTCAGTACTTC. The chain couples TRBV28 to TRBJ2-4; 12 bases fit TRBD2. The CDR3 is made up of 16 amino acids. V lost 7 bases to trimming and J lost 3 bases; unmatched junction nucleotides: 7. Germline-derived CDR1 and CDR2 are MDHEN and SYDVKM.

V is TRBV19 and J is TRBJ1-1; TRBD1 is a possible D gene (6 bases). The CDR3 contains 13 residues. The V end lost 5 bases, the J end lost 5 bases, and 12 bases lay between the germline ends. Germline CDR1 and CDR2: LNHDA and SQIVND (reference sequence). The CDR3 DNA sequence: TGTGCCAGTAGTGCACAGGGAGGGACTGAAGCTTTCTTT. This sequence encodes CASSAQGGTEAFF.

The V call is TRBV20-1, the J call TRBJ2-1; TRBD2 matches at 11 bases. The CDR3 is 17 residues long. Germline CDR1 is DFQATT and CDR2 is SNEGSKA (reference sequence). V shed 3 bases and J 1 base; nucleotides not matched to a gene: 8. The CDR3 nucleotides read TGCAGTGCTAGTAGGGTTAGCGGGAGGGCATCCTACAATGAGCAGTTCTTC. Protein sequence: CSASRVSGRASYNEQFF.

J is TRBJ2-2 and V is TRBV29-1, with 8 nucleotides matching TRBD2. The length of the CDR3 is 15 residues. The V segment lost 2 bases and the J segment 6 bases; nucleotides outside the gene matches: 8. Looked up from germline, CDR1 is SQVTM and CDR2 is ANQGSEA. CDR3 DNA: TGCAGCGTTGAAAAGGCTAGCGGGCCCCCCGGGGAGCTGTTTTTT. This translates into CSVEKASGPPGELFF.

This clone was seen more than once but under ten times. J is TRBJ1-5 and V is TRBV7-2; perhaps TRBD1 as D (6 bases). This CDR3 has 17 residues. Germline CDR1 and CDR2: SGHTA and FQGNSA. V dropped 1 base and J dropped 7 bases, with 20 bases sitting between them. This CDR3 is CASSLGPTGRTGQPQHF. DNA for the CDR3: TGTGCCAGCAGCTTAGGTCCGACAGGACGTACAGGGCAGCCCCAGCATTTT.

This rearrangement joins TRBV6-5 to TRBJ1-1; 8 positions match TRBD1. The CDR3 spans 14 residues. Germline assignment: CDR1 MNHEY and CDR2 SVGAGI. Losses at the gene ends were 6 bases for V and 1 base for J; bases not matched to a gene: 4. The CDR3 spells CASSWDRRNTEAFF. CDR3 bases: TGTGCCAGCAGCTGGGACAGGAGGAACACTGAAGCTTTCTTT.

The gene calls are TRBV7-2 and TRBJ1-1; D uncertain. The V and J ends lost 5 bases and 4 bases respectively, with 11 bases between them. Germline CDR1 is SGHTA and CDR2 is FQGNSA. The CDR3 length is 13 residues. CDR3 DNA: TGTGCCAGCAGCCTTACGGAGGGCACTGAAGCTTTCTTT. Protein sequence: CASSLTEGTEAFF.

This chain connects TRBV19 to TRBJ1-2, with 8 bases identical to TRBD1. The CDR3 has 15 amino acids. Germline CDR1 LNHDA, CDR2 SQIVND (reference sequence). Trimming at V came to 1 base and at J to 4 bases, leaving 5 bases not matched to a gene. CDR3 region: CASSIVQGGIYGYTF. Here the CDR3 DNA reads TGTGCCAGTAGTATAGTACAGGGGGGGATCTATGGCTACACCTTC.